A single sample is the source of the 8 T cell receptor beta chains below, sequenced in a study of blood T cell repertoires in COVID-19 (dated by TCRdb to about 2020). Libraries were made using the immunoSEQ multiplex PCR assay. Entries here come from immuneACCESS through TCRdb and include only in-frame sequences with V and J called. Some clones fail to appear in such tables; in the studies checked, an unresolved V gene covers under half of the shortfall, and the cause of the remainder is unknown. The sample records around 140,000 clones, around 89% of which are singletons. The ten biggest clones cover around 2.9% of the sample. The material sequenced was peripheral blood. These receptors originate from a man in his 60s with active or convalescent COVID-19.

The chain uses TRBV19 and TRBJ1-2; no clear D gene. This CDR3 contains 14 residues. Germline CDR1 and CDR2: LNHDA and SQIVND (reference sequence). V dropped 6 bases and J dropped 4 bases, with 15 bases sitting between them. CDR3 sequence: CASRRGGPLYGYTF. The CDR3 DNA is TGTGCCAGTAGGAGAGGAGGTCCCCTCTATGGCTACACCTTC.

V and J are TRBV30 and TRBJ2-7; a weak D match, TRBD1 (6 bases). Germline CDR1 GTSNPN, CDR2 SVGIG (reference sequence). V lost 3 bases, J lost 4 bases, and 16 bases lay in between. This CDR3 spans 14 amino acids. CDR3 bases: TGTGCCTGGAGGCTTCGAGGGGGAACATACGAGCAGTACTTC. Its translation: CAWRLRGGTYEQYF.

The V and J genes are TRBV19 and TRBJ2-1; 11 bases are a match to TRBD2. Germline loops: CDR1 LNHDA, CDR2 SQIVND (reference sequence). Trimming took 5 bases from V and 13 from J; bases not matched to a gene: 13. CDR3 length: 15 amino acids. As DNA, the CDR3 is TGTGCCAGTAGTCTGCGGACTAGCGGGCGATGGGTTCAGTTCTTC. Translated, it gives CASSLRTSGRWVQFF.

The V gene is TRBV21-1, the J gene TRBJ1-1; TRBD1 was called by the table and not checked on the DNA. TRBV21-1 represents a pseudogene. The CDR3 length is 20 residues. As DNA, the CDR3 is TGTGCCAGCAGCAACATGGGGACCCCAGGGGGCTCTTACTTGAACACTGAAGCTTTCTTT. It translates to CASSNMGTPGGSYLNTEAFF.

The CDR3 region has the DNA TGTGCCAGCAGCGCACAGGGGCCTCAAGAGACCCAGTACTTC. Protein product: CASSAQGPQETQYF. V usage is TRBV5-6 and J usage is TRBJ2-5; 7 bases are a match to TRBD1. Germline trimming cut 4 bases from V and 2 bases from J; bases unmatched to any gene: 5. The CDR3 covers 14 residues. Germline lookup yields CDR1 SGHDT and CDR2 YYEEEE.

The rearrangement links TRBV6-5 to TRBJ1-5; TRBD1 agrees at 8 bases. This CDR3 is 15 amino acids long. Germline CDR1 reads MNHEY; CDR2 reads SVGAGI. V lost 6 bases to trimming and J lost 0 bases; unmatched junction nucleotides: 4. Here the CDR3 reads CASSPTGASNQPQHF. The CDR3 DNA follows: TGTGCCAGCAGCCCGACAGGGGCTAGCAATCAGCCCCAGCATTTT.

This rearrangement joins TRBV2 to TRBJ1-2; D is perhaps TRBD1 (6 bases). Germline assignment: CDR1 SNHLY and CDR2 FYNNEI. This CDR3 is 14 amino acids long. With 4 bases removed from V and 6 bases from J, the gap between germline ends came to 15 bases. In DNA form, the CDR3 reads TGTGCCAGCAGTGTTGGCAGGGGATCGAATGGCTACACCTTC. Translation gives CASSVGRGSNGYTF.

The CDR3 is CASSSTGFSGNTIYF. The CDR3, as DNA: TGCGCCAGCAGCTCAACAGGTTTCTCTGGAAACACCATATATTTT. The chain couples TRBV5-1 to TRBJ1-3; possible D gene TRBD1, 5 bases. V was trimmed by 3 bases and J by 0 bases, leaving 10 bases between them. The CDR3 totals 15 residues. The germline V gene has CDR1 SGHRS and CDR2 YFSETQ.